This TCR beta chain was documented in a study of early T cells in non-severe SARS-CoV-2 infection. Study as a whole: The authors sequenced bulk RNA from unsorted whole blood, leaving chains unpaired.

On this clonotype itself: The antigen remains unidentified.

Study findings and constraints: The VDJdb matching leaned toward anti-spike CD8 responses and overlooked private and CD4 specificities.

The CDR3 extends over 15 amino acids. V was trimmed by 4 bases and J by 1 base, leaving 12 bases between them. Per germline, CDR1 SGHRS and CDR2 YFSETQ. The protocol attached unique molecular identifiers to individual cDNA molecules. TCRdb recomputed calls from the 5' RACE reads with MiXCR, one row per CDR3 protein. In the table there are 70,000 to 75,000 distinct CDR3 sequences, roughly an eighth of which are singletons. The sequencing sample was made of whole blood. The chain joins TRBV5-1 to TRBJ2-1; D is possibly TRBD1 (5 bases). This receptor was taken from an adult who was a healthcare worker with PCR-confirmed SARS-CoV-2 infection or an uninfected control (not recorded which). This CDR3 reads CASSASGSSYNEQFF. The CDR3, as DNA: TGCGCCAGCAGCGCCTCAGGGTCTTCCTACAATGAGCAGTTCTTC.